Listed here are 21 T cell receptor beta chains from one sample, sequenced in a study of PD-1 blockade in classical Hodgkin lymphoma. Every single patient, without exception, relapsed after autologous stem cell transplantation, and brentuximab vedotin exposure varied. Method: immunoSEQ multiplex PCR; TCRdb's copy keeps in-frame clones and lacks some. Of approximately 1,900 clones listed, roughly 80% are singletons. The input for sequencing was peripheral blood mononuclear cells (PBMCs), taken at baseline. The receptors shown here come from a human donor with classical Hodgkin lymphoma.

The chain joins TRBV7-8 to TRBJ2-1; TRBD2 agrees at 10 bases. CDR3 length equals 15 residues. Trimming took 8 bases from V and 4 from J; bases not matched to a gene: 8. CDR1 SGHVS and CDR2 FQNEAQ come from the germline V gene. The CDR3 DNA follows: TGTGCCAGCTTAGCGGGGGGCCCCATGTACAATGAGCAGTTCTTC. This translates into CASLAGGPMYNEQFF.

The chain has TRBV7-9 and TRBJ1-2; no reliable D call. Germline loops: CDR1 SEHNR, CDR2 FQNEAQ (reference sequence). Trimming left V 3 bases short and J 5 bases short, with 10 bases between. This CDR3 has 13 amino acids. The CDR3 nucleotides are TGTGCCAGCAGCTTGGCCGGACTGTATGGCTACACCTTC. Amino acids: CASSLAGLYGYTF.

The rearrangement links TRBV7-2 to TRBJ2-7; D might be TRBD2 (6 bases). The CDR3 covers 13 residues. Trimming left V 5 bases short and J 3 bases short, with 11 bases between. Germline loops: CDR1 SGHTA, CDR2 FQGNSA. The CDR3 is CASSPPGLYEQYF. DNA of the CDR3: TGTGCCAGCAGCCCGCCGGGACTCTACGAGCAGTACTTC.

The chain combines TRBV9 with TRBJ2-5, with 7 bases fitting TRBD2. The CDR3 runs to 14 residues. Trimming removed 3 bases from V and 3 bases from J; junction bases left unmatched: 5. CDR1 is SGDLS and CDR2 is YYNGEE in the germline V gene. CDR3 in DNA: TGTGCCAGCAGCGCGGGGGGAGGTAAAGAGACCCAGTACTTC. It specifies CASSAGGGKETQYF.

This sequence joins TRBV5-8 and TRBJ1-2; 10 nucleotides line up with TRBD1. Trimming removed 0 bases from V and 6 bases from J; junction bases left unmatched: 8. The germline CDR1 and CDR2 sequences are SGHTS and YDEGEE. The CDR3 sequence is 16 residues long. The CDR3 reads CASSLVGQGTGNGYTF. In nucleotides, the CDR3 is TGTGCCAGCAGCTTGGTGGGACAGGGGACCGGGAATGGCTACACCTTC.

This sequence joins TRBV10-3 and TRBJ1-2; D gene ambiguous. The CDR3 runs 12 residues. The ends were cut back, 2 bases at V and 10 bases at J, with 11 bases in the middle. Germline assignment: CDR1 ENHRY and CDR2 SYGVKD. CDR3 nucleotides: TGTGCCATCAGTGAGCCCCATTCCGACTACACCTTC. This encodes CAISEPHSDYTF.

The V call is TRBV4-1, the J call TRBJ2-7; possible D gene TRBD1, 6 bases. Looked up from germline, CDR1 is MGHRA and CDR2 is YSYEKL. Trimming pared 0 bases from V and 3 bases from J, leaving 12 bases between. The CDR3 covers 15 residues. The DNA of the CDR3 is TGCGCCAGCAGCCAAGAGTCAGACAGGATCTACGAGCAGTACTTC. Encoded protein: CASSQESDRIYEQYF.

This chain uses TRBV6-6 with TRBJ1-5; D remains unclear. This CDR3 is built from 16 residues. CDR1 and CDR2 (germline): MNHNY, SVGAGI (reference sequence). Trimming left V 10 bases short and J 0 bases short, with 19 bases between. CDR3 loop: CAISEVTTYSNQPQHF. CDR3 sequence (DNA): TGTGCCATCTCCGAGGTGACAACTTATAGCAATCAGCCCCAGCATTTT.

The chain employs TRBV4-2 and TRBJ1-2, with 8 bases lining up with TRBD1. The V segment lost 3 bases and the J segment 8 bases; nucleotides outside the gene matches: 14. The CDR3 contains 16 residues. CDR1 is LGHNA and CDR2 is YNFKEQ in the germline V gene. The CDR3 nucleotides are TGTGCCAGCAGCCACCCGGGACAGGTTGGAGCGGGAGGCTACACCTTC. Translated, it gives CASSHPGQVGAGGYTF.

This clone was detected only a few times. V and J are TRBV2 and TRBJ1-2; D call uncertain. The CDR3 length is 13 residues. Germline CDR1 is SNHLY and CDR2 is FYNNEI. V was clipped by 1 base and J by 4 bases, with 7 bases between them. This CDR3 reads CASSEDSTYGYTF. DNA for the CDR3: TGTGCCAGCAGTGAAGACAGTACCTATGGCTACACCTTC.

The CDR3 DNA sequence: TGTGCCAGCAGCTCCCGGGACGCCGGCTCCTACGAGCAGTACTTC. Translation: CASSSRDAGSYEQYF. J is TRBJ2-7 and V is TRBV5-4; D may match TRBD1 or TRBD2 (5 bases each). The germline gives CDR1 SGHNT, CDR2 YYREEE (reference sequence). This CDR3 comprises 15 residues. Between the trimmed V and J ends, which lost 3 bases and 0 bases, there was a span of 13 bases.

The CDR3 region is CASSRQETQYF. The DNA for the CDR3 is TGTGCCAGCAGCCGCCAAGAGACCCAGTACTTC. V and J are TRBV5-5 and TRBJ2-5; no reliable D call. Trimming left V 4 bases short and J 1 base short, with 2 bases between. This CDR3 is built from 11 residues. CDR1 is SGHKS, CDR2 YYEKEE, per germline (reference sequence).

The V call is TRBV7-3, the J call TRBJ2-5; D remains ambiguous. V was clipped by 5 bases and J by 2 bases, with 9 bases between them. The CDR3 is 13 amino acids. Germline CDR1 reads SGHTA; CDR2 reads FQGTGA. The CDR3 is CASSPTGQETQYF. In DNA form, the CDR3 reads TGTGCCAGCAGCCCCACGGGTCAAGAGACCCAGTACTTC.

V usage is TRBV19 and J usage is TRBJ1-1; D might be TRBD1 (5 bases). The CDR3 has 18 amino acids. V dropped 3 bases and J dropped 6 bases, with 26 bases sitting between them. Germline V lookup: CDR1 LNHDA, CDR2 SQIVND (reference sequence). CDR3 nucleotides: TGTGCCAGTAGTATGGGTTTCCAGGGAGGAGTCCCTAGGGCTGAAGCTTTCTTT. This translates into CASSMGFQGGVPRAEAFF. Supplemented by reference TRBV19 and TRBJ1-1, the full variable domain reads DGGITQSPKYLFRKEGQNVTLSCEQNLNHDAMYWYRQDPGQGLRLIYYSQIVNDFQKGDIAEGYSVSREKKESFPLTVTSAQKNPTAFYLCASSMGFQGGVPRAEAFFGQGTRLTVV.

In DNA form, the CDR3 reads TGTGCCAGTAGTATAGAGCTGTTTATGGACACTGAAGCTTTCTTT. It is translated as CASSIELFMDTEAFF. This rearrangement joins TRBV19 to TRBJ1-1; D call uncertain. Trimming left V 0 bases short and J 3 bases short, with 11 bases between. Per the germline V gene, CDR1 is LNHDA and CDR2 is SQIVND (reference sequence). The CDR3 covers 15 residues.

This clone was counted a few times. The chain uses TRBV2 and TRBJ1-5; tentatively, D is TRBD1 (5 bases). CDR1 SNHLY and CDR2 FYNNEI come from the germline V gene. This CDR3 contains 14 residues. The CDR3 spells CASGGDSTNQPQHF. The CDR3 DNA follows: TGTGCAAGCGGGGGAGACAGTACAAATCAGCCCCAGCATTTT.

The V gene is TRBV19, the J gene TRBJ1-6, with D maybe TRBD1 (6 bases). This CDR3 comprises 14 residues. Germline loops: CDR1 LNHDA, CDR2 SQIVND (reference sequence). The germline V and J ends were trimmed by 3 bases and 8 bases, with 11 bases remaining between them. In nucleotides, the CDR3 is TGTGCCAGTAGTATCCCCGGGGGCGATTCACCCCTCCACTTT. Protein sequence: CASSIPGGDSPLHF.

This clone qualifies as large. The rearrangement joins TRBV9 to TRBJ1-4, with TRBD1 identical over 7 bases. This CDR3 contains 15 residues. Per the germline V gene, CDR1 is SGDLS and CDR2 is YYNGEE. Trimming cost V 3 bases and J 7 bases; bases outside gene matches: 9. The CDR3 nucleotides read TGTGCCAGCAGCGAATACAGGGGTGTGGGTGAAAAACTGTTTTTT. Its translation: CASSEYRGVGEKLFF.

The genes are TRBV7-2 and TRBJ1-2; D ambiguous. V was clipped by 1 base and J by 6 bases, with 9 bases between them. Looked up from germline, CDR1 is SGHTA and CDR2 is FQGNSA. The CDR3 spans 13 residues. Written as DNA, the CDR3 is TGTGCCAGCAGCTTAGGCGGGTTCGATGGCTACACCTTC. Translated, it gives CASSLGGFDGYTF.

This clone was seen just once. V is TRBV19 and J is TRBJ2-1; D possibly corresponds to TRBD2 (6 bases). CDR1 is LNHDA, CDR2 SQIVND, per germline (reference sequence). The CDR3 totals 16 residues. Trimming pared 2 bases from V and 3 bases from J, leaving 14 bases between. CDR3 sequence reads: CASSIFFSGGYNEQFF. The CDR3 coding sequence is TGTGCCAGTAGTATATTTTTTAGCGGAGGCTACAATGAGCAGTTCTTC. The complete variable domain, with remaining parts taken from reference TRBV19 and TRBJ2-1, reads DGGITQSPKYLFRKEGQNVTLSCEQNLNHDAMYWYRQDPGQGLRLIYYSQIVNDFQKGDIAEGYSVSREKKESFPLTVTSAQKNPTAFYLCASSIFFSGGYNEQFFGPGTRLTVL.

This clone was seen once. V usage is TRBV7-2 and J usage is TRBJ2-1; D is ambiguous. Germline V gene sequence: CDR1 SGHTA, CDR2 FQGNSA. With 4 bases removed from V and 6 bases from J, the gap between germline ends came to 7 bases. The CDR3 length is 12 residues. This CDR3 reads CASSYFLNEQFF. The CDR3 nucleotides are TGTGCCAGCAGCTACTTTCTCAATGAGCAGTTCTTC.